A single sample gave rise to the 10 T cell receptor beta chains below, sequenced in a study of T cell changes during pregnancy in multiple sclerosis. Data came from immunoSEQ multiplex PCR; TCRdb stores just in-frame clones and leaves some out. The sample records 45,000 to 55,000 clones, over 90% being singletons. The sequencing here drew on peripheral blood, taken after pregnancy. The receptor set was obtained from a female donor with multiple sclerosis, enrolled in a pregnancy study.

As to this clone: One end of the junction is discordant with germline, which a read error may explain. V is TRBV15 and J is TRBJ2-1; D is unclear. Germline V gene lookup returns CDR1 LNHNV and CDR2 YYDKDF (reference sequence). The CDR3 runs 14 residues. Written as DNA, the CDR3 is TGTGCCACCAGCAGAGATAGCTCCTCCGCTGCGTGGGTCTTC. Translation: CATSRDSSSAAWVF.

V gene TRBV5-6 combines with J gene TRBJ1-1; D perhaps matches TRBD1 (6 bases). V was pared by 0 bases and J by 1 base, with 16 bases between. The CDR3 has 17 residues. Germline V CDR1 and CDR2: SGHDT, YYEEEE. The CDR3 protein is CASSLAAGGLRNTEAFF. CDR3 coding DNA: TGTGCCAGCAGCTTGGCGGCGGGGGGCCTCAGGAACACTGAAGCTTTCTTT.

This clone showed up just once. The CDR3 region is CAGGGGGQPQHF. The CDR3 coding sequence is TGTGCCGGAGGGGGCGGTGGTCAGCCCCAGCATTTT. The V gene is TRBV2, the J gene TRBJ1-5; the match to TRBD1 covers 7 bases. The CDR3 contains 12 residues. Germline values: CDR1 SNHLY, CDR2 FYNNEI. V was pared by 11 bases and J by 6 bases, with 7 bases of the junction left unmatched.

The rearrangement joins TRBV9 to TRBJ2-1, with 7 positions matching TRBD2. CDR3 length: 15 amino acids. Unmatched junction bases numbered 13, after V lost 5 bases and J lost 8 bases. Per germline, CDR1 SGDLS and CDR2 YYNGEE. CDR3 amino acids: CASSIEGGALDEQFF. The DNA for the CDR3 is TGTGCCAGCAGTATCGAGGGAGGGGCCTTGGATGAGCAGTTCTTC.

The J gene is TRBJ2-1, the V gene TRBV5-4, with 10 nucleotides matching TRBD2. Germline V gives CDR1 SGHNT, CDR2 YYREEE (reference sequence). V was pared by 3 bases and J by 4 bases, with 7 bases of the junction left unmatched. This CDR3 region has 16 residues. The CDR3: CASSYGLAVQYNEQFF. CDR3 sequence (DNA): TGTGCCAGCAGCTACGGACTAGCGGTGCAGTACAATGAGCAGTTCTTC.

This chain joins TRBV5-5 and TRBJ2-7, with D unresolved. The germline CDR1 and CDR2 sequences are SGHKS and YYEKEE (reference sequence). The CDR3 has 13 amino acids. Trimming took off 4 bases at V and 3 bases at J, with 11 bases between the two ends. This chain's CDR3 is CASSLGIDYEQYF. The CDR3 DNA is TGTGCCAGCAGCCTCGGTATCGACTACGAGCAGTACTTC.

The chain recombines TRBV7-3 with TRBJ2-3; D gene ambiguous. V was shortened by 4 bases and J by 6 bases, with 11 bases between the two germline ends. CDR1 and CDR2 (germline): SGHTA, FQGTGA. CDR3 length equals 13 residues. The CDR3 bases are TGTGCCAGCAGCTCTGGGCCATTTGATACGCAGTATTTT. It encodes CASSSGPFDTQYF. Complete variable domain (other parts from reference TRBV7-3 and TRBJ2-3): GAGVSQTPSNKVTEKGKYVELRCDPISGHTALYWYRQSLGQGPEFLIYFQGTGAADDSGLPNDRFFAVRPEGSVSTLKIQRTERGDSAVYLCASSSGPFDTQYFGPGTRLTVL.

The chain employs TRBV7-2 and TRBJ1-2; D unresolved. The CDR3 covers 16 residues. Germline V gene data show CDR1 as SGHTA and CDR2 as FQGNSA. Between the trimmed V and J ends, which lost 5 bases and 0 bases, there was a span of 16 bases. The CDR3 nucleotides read TGTGCCAGCAGCCCCTCAGACGGACTCACTAACTATGGCTACACCTTC. This gives the protein CASSPSDGLTNYGYTF.

V is TRBV19 and J is TRBJ2-6; maybe TRBD2 (5 bases). Trimming pared 5 bases from V and 0 bases from J, leaving 11 bases between. Per the germline V gene, CDR1 is LNHDA and CDR2 is SQIVND (reference sequence). There are 16 residues in the CDR3. The CDR3 region has the DNA TGTGCCAGTAGTCCCCCGGCGGGCTCTGGGGCCAACGTCCTGACTTTC. It codes for CASSPPAGSGANVLTF.

The chain has TRBV6-5 and TRBJ1-5; 7 bases are a match to TRBD1. CDR3 length: 15 amino acids. Trimming cost V 6 bases and J 4 bases; bases outside gene matches: 9. Per germline, CDR1 MNHEY and CDR2 SVGAGI. This CDR3 reads CASRPDRAWNQPQHF. CDR3 bases: TGTGCCAGCAGGCCAGACAGGGCTTGGAATCAGCCCCAGCATTTT.